The 28 T cell receptor beta chains below all came from one sample that was sequenced in a study of T cells in Graves' hyperthyroidism and ophthalmopathy. RNA transcripts provided the source from which TCR beta CDR3 regions were amplified. The study used the HTBI primer set for a first-round RT-PCR of the TCR CDR3. TCRdb reanalysed the multiplex PCR reads using MiXCR and keeps one entry per CDR3 protein. The profile shows hundreds of thousands of distinct CDR3 sequences, roughly 17% of them singletons. The sequencing sample was made of blood. These receptors all stem from a woman aged 18-30 years with Graves' ophthalmopathy.

This clonotype occurred many times. V gene TRBV20-1 combines with J gene TRBJ2-2; D not certain. This CDR3 contains 12 residues. CDR1 is DFQATT and CDR2 is SNEGSKA in the germline V gene (reference sequence). Trimming left V 6 bases short and J 6 bases short, with 11 bases between. CDR3 protein: CSASLAPGELFF. CDR3 in DNA: TGCAGTGCGTCATTGGCGCCCGGGGAGCTGTTTTTT.

J is TRBJ1-3 and V is TRBV28, with D possibly being TRBD1 (5 bases). V was shortened by 5 bases and J by 3 bases, with 8 bases between the two germline ends. This CDR3 comprises 13 residues. Germline CDR1 reads MDHEN; CDR2 reads SYDVKM. The DNA of the CDR3 is TGTGCCAGCAGTGAGGGGCATGGAAACACCATATATTTT. Residues: CASSEGHGNTIYF.

This clonotype was seen repeatedly, ten times or more. This chain connects TRBV20-1 to TRBJ2-1; tentative D call: TRBD1 (5 bases). Germline V gene data show CDR1 as DFQATT and CDR2 as SNEGSKA (reference sequence). Trimming stripped 5 bases from V and 4 bases from J, with 15 bases between. CDR3 length equals 14 residues. CDR3 amino acids: CSAGQILGYNEQFF. CDR3 in DNA: TGCAGTGCTGGACAAATATTGGGTTACAATGAGCAGTTCTTC.

The V and J genes are TRBV11-1 and TRBJ2-5; 8 nucleotides align to TRBD2. CDR1 SGHAT and CDR2 FQDESV come from the germline V gene (reference sequence). Unmatched junction bases numbered 7, after V lost 5 bases and J lost 5 bases. The CDR3 is 14 amino acids. In DNA, the CDR3 is TGTGCCAGCAGCCTGCAGAGCGGGGGTGAGACCCAGTACTTC. Encoded protein: CASSLQSGGETQYF.

Turning to this clonotype: A much larger clone sits a single nucleotide away, making a read error possible. The V and J genes are TRBV20-1 and TRBJ2-2, with TRBD1 matching 8 bases. CDR1 is DFQATT and CDR2 is SNEGSKA in the germline V gene (reference sequence). This CDR3 comprises 14 residues. The CDR3 is CSADRGANTGGLFF. CDR3 bases: TGCAGTGCTGACAGGGGAGCGAACACCGGGGGGCTGTTTTTT.

This clonotype was detected many times. This chain joins TRBV28 and TRBJ1-6, with D perhaps TRBD1 (5 bases). CDR3 length: 15 amino acids. CDR1 and CDR2 from the germline V gene are MDHEN and SYDVKM. V was cut by 2 bases and J by 6 bases, with 11 bases left in between. In nucleotides, the CDR3 is TGTGCCAGCAGTTTAGCGGGACGGATTAATTCACCCCTCCACTTT. Its protein product is CASSLAGRINSPLHF.

This clonotype was picked up many times. The V call is TRBV11-2, the J call TRBJ2-7; 10 bases align to TRBD1. V was pared by 5 bases and J by 2 bases, with 3 bases of the junction left unmatched. This CDR3 comprises 14 residues. Germline values: CDR1 SGHAT, CDR2 FQNNGV. CDR3 region: CASSPDRGAYEQYF. In DNA form, the CDR3 reads TGTGCCAGCAGCCCGGACAGGGGGGCCTACGAGCAGTACTTC.

The sample holds many counts of this clonotype. V gene TRBV24-1 combines with J gene TRBJ2-3, with 7 bases matching TRBD1. With V trimmed by 3 bases and J by 1 base, 6 bases remained unmatched. The CDR3 is made up of 16 amino acids. Germline V gene lookup returns CDR1 KGHDR and CDR2 SFDVKD. CDR3 protein: CATSDHRQGGTDTQYF. The DNA for the CDR3 is TGTGCCACCAGTGATCACCGACAGGGAGGCACAGATACGCAGTATTTT.

This clonotype showed up many times. V gene TRBV7-9 combines with J gene TRBJ2-7; TRBD2 matches at 10 bases. V lost 5 bases to trimming and J lost 5 bases; unmatched junction nucleotides: 9. Germline CDR1 reads SEHNR; CDR2 reads FQNEAQ (reference sequence). The CDR3 spans 15 residues. CDR3 sequence reads: CASSRSGTSVHEQYF. The CDR3 DNA follows: TGTGCCAGCAGCCGTTCCGGGACTAGCGTTCACGAGCAGTACTTC.

This clonotype was detected ten times or more. This chain connects TRBV10-3 to TRBJ1-6; TRBD1 aligns across 8 bases. The ends lost 4 bases at V and 6 bases at J; junction bases unmatched: 5. In germline, CDR1 is ENHRY, CDR2 SYGVKD. The CDR3 sequence is 15 residues long. CDR3 sequence: CAISGGTGPNSPLHF. In nucleotides, the CDR3 is TGTGCCATCAGTGGGGGGACAGGACCTAATTCACCCCTCCACTTT.

In its sample, this clonotype was seen many times. The chain links TRBV3-1 to TRBJ2-3; 8 bases align to TRBD2. Germline V gives CDR1 LGHDT, CDR2 YNNKEL (reference sequence). J was trimmed by 3 bases and V by 3 bases; bases with no gene match: 2. CDR3 size: 14 residues. Here the CDR3 reads CASSHRGGTDTQYF. In DNA form, the CDR3 reads TGTGCCAGCAGCCATCGGGGGGGTACAGATACGCAGTATTTT.

The V and J genes are TRBV18 and TRBJ1-1; 7 bases agree with TRBD1. The CDR3 is 15 amino acids. The junction had 7 bases not matched to a gene; V was cut back by 5 bases and J by 1 base. The germline CDR1 and CDR2 sequences are KGHSH and LQKENI. The CDR3 coding sequence is TGTGCCAGCTCAGGCCGGACAGGAAGGAACACTGAAGCTTTCTTT. It encodes CASSGRTGRNTEAFF.

This clonotype was seen ten or more times. DNA for the CDR3: TGTGCCAGCAGCCGGACTAGCGCCACAGATACGCAGTATTTT. Encoded protein: CASSRTSATDTQYF. The chain uses TRBV7-9 and TRBJ2-3, with 9 bases fitting TRBD2. Germline CDR1 reads SEHNR; CDR2 reads FQNEAQ (reference sequence). With 5 bases clipped from V and 2 bases from J, the junction kept 2 bases outside the gene matches. The length of the CDR3 is 14 residues.

This clonotype came up many times. V and J are TRBV7-9 and TRBJ2-5; either TRBD1 or TRBD2 may fit D (5 bases each). Germline lookup yields CDR1 SEHNR and CDR2 FQNEAQ (reference sequence). The CDR3 runs to 19 residues. V was trimmed by 1 base and J by 1 base, leaving 22 bases between them. The CDR3 DNA follows: TGTGCCAGCAGCTTAGTTGCGGCAATCTGGGGACCCTTCCAAGAGACCCAGTACTTC. This gives the protein CASSLVAAIWGPFQETQYF.

This clonotype was recorded at least ten times. The chain combines TRBV9 with TRBJ1-3; the D is unclear. The germline CDR1 and CDR2 sequences are SGDLS and YYNGEE. Trimming cost V 0 bases and J 2 bases, with 9 bases left between them. The CDR3 contains 15 residues. For the CDR3, the DNA is TGTGCCAGCAGCGTAGGGAACGGGGCTGGAAACACCATATATTTT. Translated, it gives CASSVGNGAGNTIYF.

Note on this clonotype: Since a much larger clone is just one base distant, this may be a read error. The gene calls are TRBV24-1 and TRBJ2-1; D could derive from TRBD1 or TRBD2 (5 bases each). The CDR3 loop spans 13 amino acids. V was trimmed by 4 bases and J by 10 bases, leaving 13 bases between them. The germline V gene encodes CDR1 KGHDR and CDR2 SFDVKD. The CDR3 sequence: CATSERDGYEQFF. Written as DNA, the CDR3 is TGTGCCACCAGTGAAAGGGACGGCTACGAGCAGTTCTTC.

The V and J genes are TRBV4-1 and TRBJ2-1; 15 nucleotides match TRBD2. Trimming cost V 7 bases and J 0 bases; bases outside gene matches: 16. CDR3 length: 21 amino acids. Germline CDR1 is MGHRA and CDR2 is YSYEKL. The CDR3 DNA reads as TGCGCCAGCAATCGACAGGCCGGGACTAGCGGGGGGCCGAGCTCCTACAATGAGCAGTTCTTC. Translated: CASNRQAGTSGGPSSYNEQFF.

In its sample, this clonotype was seen many times. The chain combines TRBV30 with TRBJ2-1, with 7 bases identical to TRBD2. CDR1 is GTSNPN, CDR2 SVGIG, per germline (reference sequence). CDR3 length equals 14 residues. The trim removed 1 base at V and 7 bases at J, leaving 7 bases unmatched. The CDR3 region is CAWSGQGGGNEQFF. The CDR3 bases are TGTGCCTGGAGTGGTCAGGGCGGGGGAAATGAGCAGTTCTTC.

This clonotype was picked up many times. The V call is TRBV6-1, the J call TRBJ2-1; D tentatively fits TRBD1 or TRBD2 (5 bases each). V gave up 6 bases and J gave up 9 bases, with 12 bases separating them. CDR3 length equals 12 residues. Looked up from germline, CDR1 is MNHNS and CDR2 is SASEGT. This chain's CDR3 is CASSEPGTEQFF. The CDR3 bases are TGTGCCAGCAGCGAGCCAGGGACTGAGCAGTTCTTC.

The CDR3 region has the DNA TGTGCCAGCAGCCAAGGTGGTAGGGATAACTATGGCTACACCTTC. Translated, it gives CASSQGGRDNYGYTF. The chain has TRBV3-1 and TRBJ1-2; D remains ambiguous. The CDR3 runs to 15 residues. Germline V gene lookup returns CDR1 LGHDT and CDR2 YNNKEL (reference sequence). Trimming removed 1 base at V and 1 base at J, with 10 bases between.

In its sample, this clonotype was seen many times. The chain recombines TRBV2 with TRBJ1-1; possibly TRBD1 for D (5 bases). Germline CDR1 and CDR2: SNHLY and FYNNEI. The germline V and J ends were trimmed by 2 bases and 6 bases, with 16 bases remaining between them. The CDR3 totals 15 residues. The CDR3 DNA is TGTGCCAGCAGTGAATCGAGGGGATCAATAGCTGAAGCTTTCTTT. The encoded protein is CASSESRGSIAEAFF.

This chain connects TRBV5-1 to TRBJ2-5; TRBD2 agrees at 11 bases. This CDR3 has 16 amino acids. Germline loops: CDR1 SGHRS, CDR2 YFSETQ. The junction had 7 bases not matched to a gene; V was cut back by 4 bases and J by 2 bases. CDR3 sequence reads: CASSLRGTSGQETQYF. Written as DNA, the CDR3 is TGCGCCAGCAGCCTTCGCGGGACTAGCGGACAAGAGACCCAGTACTTC. Drawing the rest from reference TRBV5-1 and TRBJ2-5, the complete variable domain is KAGVTQTPRYLIKTRGQQVTLSCSPISGHRSVSWYQQTPGQGLQFLFEYFSETQRNKGNFPGRFSGRQFSNSRSEMNVSTLELGDSALYLCASSLRGTSGQETQYFGPGTRLLVL.

At least ten counts were recorded for this clonotype. The genes are TRBV6-1 and TRBJ2-2; maybe TRBD1 (5 bases). This CDR3 is 17 amino acids long. Germline V gives CDR1 MNHNS, CDR2 SASEGT. Trimming took off 2 bases at V and 3 bases at J, with 16 bases between the two ends. CDR3 sequence (DNA): TGTGCCAGCAGTGAACCGCGAGGCAGGGATGACACCGGGGAGCTGTTTTTT. Protein sequence: CASSEPRGRDDTGELFF.

This clonotype was seen many times. The V gene is TRBV20-1, the J gene TRBJ2-7; D unclear. Germline CDR1 and CDR2: DFQATT and SNEGSKA (reference sequence). This CDR3 spans 13 amino acids. Trimming took 0 bases from V and 0 from J, leaving 6 bases between them. This CDR3 is CSARDKRSYEQYF. DNA for the CDR3: TGCAGTGCTAGAGATAAACGCTCCTACGAGCAGTACTTC.

As for this clonotype: This may arise from a read error, as a much more abundant clone is one base away. The limits of the CDR3 on the DNA are not certain, so only TCRdb's listed CDR3 is given. This rearrangement joins TRBV7-6 to TRBJ2-1; the table's D call, TRBD1, was not checked against the DNA. The germline CDR1 and CDR2 sequences are SGHVS and FNYEAQ. The CDR3 is 16 residues long, ends included. The CDR3 loop reads CASSRALWGGGNEQLF.

This clonotype appeared a few times. This chain links TRBV6-1 with TRBJ2-2, with 13 nucleotides matching TRBD2. CDR1 and CDR2 (germline): MNHNS, SASEGT. Trimming at V came to 10 bases and at J to 7 bases, leaving 9 bases not matched to a gene. The CDR3 runs 15 residues. CDR3 in amino acids: CATLRTSGSGGELFF. The CDR3 DNA is TGTGCCACTCTTCGGACTAGCGGGAGTGGCGGGGAGCTGTTTTTT.

With respect to this clonotype: Possible read error: a much larger clone is one base away. The chain has TRBV20-1 and TRBJ1-1; perhaps TRBD1 as D (6 bases). The V end lost 6 bases, the J end lost 1 base, and 12 bases lay between the germline ends. Germline values: CDR1 DFQATT, CDR2 SNEGSKA (reference sequence). CDR3 size: 13 residues. The CDR3 loop is CSARWDTNTEAFF. CDR3 coding DNA: TGCAGTGCCCGCTGGGACACGAACACTGAAGCTTTCTTT.

The chain carries TRBV9 and TRBJ2-3; D not certain. V dropped 2 bases and J dropped 4 bases, with 8 bases sitting between them. Germline-derived CDR1 and CDR2 are SGDLS and YYNGEE. CDR3 length: 13 residues. The CDR3 sequence: CASSVLLADTQYF. The CDR3 nucleotides read TGTGCCAGCAGCGTTTTACTGGCAGATACGCAGTATTTT.